The source of this T cell receptor beta chain is a study of neurological immune-mediated disorders. MiXCR, applied by TCRdb to the 5' RACE reads, yields one record per CDR3 protein. The table includes some 29,000 distinct CDR3 sequences, roughly 12% detected once. This CDR3 comprises 14 residues. V trimming: 4 bases; J trimming: 6 bases; junction bases outside the gene matches: 5. The germline V gene encodes CDR1 SGHRS and CDR2 YFSETQ. This clonotype was recorded many times. This rearrangement joins TRBV5-1 to TRBJ2-1; 9 positions agree with TRBD1. The TCR originated in a woman aged 55-75 years in good health. Sequenced material: PBMCs. The CDR3: CASSAGQGFNEQFF. The DNA for the CDR3 is TGCGCCAGCAGCGCGGGACAGGGTTTCAATGAGCAGTTCTTC.